Each of the 4 T cell receptor beta chains below was sequenced from the same sample in a study of shared clonotypes between healthy human individuals. The data were produced by immunoSEQ multiplex PCR, yet TCRdb's version contains in-frame clones alone and is incomplete. The sample records roughly 2,500,000 clones, 90% to 95% being singletons. Source material: naive CD4+ T cells from PBMCs. As to subset: CD45RA+ positively selected. The source of these receptors is a man aged 18 to 30 in good health. Some clones in this sample may be carry-over from other donors' samples.

The chain uses TRBV25-1 and TRBJ2-1, with 12 bases aligning to TRBD2. Per the germline V gene, CDR1 is MGHDK and CDR2 is SYGVNS. The CDR3 spans 15 residues. The V segment lost 4 bases and the J segment 3 bases; nucleotides outside the gene matches: 1. This CDR3 reads CASSGGLAGYNEQFF. For the CDR3, the DNA is TGTGCCAGCAGTGGGGGACTAGCGGGCTACAATGAGCAGTTCTTC.

On this clone: This same CDR3 is encoded by further DNA sequences in the sample. The chain links TRBV7-9 to TRBJ2-7; D is ambiguous. Trimming pared 1 base from V and 0 bases from J, leaving 7 bases between. The CDR3 spans 14 residues. The germline gives CDR1 SEHNR, CDR2 FQNEAQ (reference sequence). Written as DNA, the CDR3 is TGTGCCAGCAGCTTAGGGACCAGCTCCTACGAGCAGTACTTC. Protein product: CASSLGTSSYEQYF.

With respect to this clone: Within the sample, other DNA sequences also encode this same CDR3. The chain is built from TRBV7-2 and TRBJ1-5, with D unclear. The CDR3 has 14 amino acids. Looked up from germline, CDR1 is SGHTA and CDR2 is FQGNSA. V was pared by 5 bases and J by 3 bases, with 11 bases between. The CDR3 loop reads CASSLSGFNQPQHF. The CDR3 DNA reads TGTGCCAGCAGCCTCAGCGGGTTCAATCAGCCCCAGCATTTT.

The CDR3 bases are TGTGCCAGCAGTCCCGACAGGGTTACCGACGAGCAGTACTTC. Residues: CASSPDRVTDEQYF. The chain has TRBV28 and TRBJ2-7, with 7 nucleotides matching TRBD1. The junction had 9 bases not matched to a gene; V was cut back by 5 bases and J by 5 bases. This CDR3 has 14 amino acids. Per the germline V gene, CDR1 is MDHEN and CDR2 is SYDVKM. Supplemented by reference TRBV28 and TRBJ2-7, the full variable domain reads DVKVTQSSRYLVKRTGEKVFLECVQDMDHENMFWYRQDPGLGLRLIYFSYDVKMKEKGDIPEGYSVSREKKERFSLILESASTNQTSMYLCASSPDRVTDEQYFGPGTRLTVT.